Listed here are 28 T cell receptor beta chains from one sample, sequenced in a study of shared clonotypes between healthy human individuals. Produced via immunoSEQ multiplex PCR; TCRdb's table is partial and in-frame only. The sample records fewer than 850,000 clones, approximately 79% being singletons. Sequences were obtained from memory CD4+ T cells sorted from blood. Subset given: CD45RA-negative fraction. These receptors all stem from a woman aged 25-40 years in good health.

The gene calls are TRBV7-6 and TRBJ2-7; D may be TRBD1 (5 bases). There are 13 residues in the CDR3. CDR1 is SGHVS, CDR2 FNYEAQ, per germline. Between the trimmed V and J ends, which lost 3 bases and 4 bases, there was a span of 10 bases. DNA of the CDR3: TGTGCCAGCAGCTTTGGACAATTTTACGAGCAGTACTTC. Its translation is CASSFGQFYEQYF.

V usage is TRBV4-2 and J usage is TRBJ2-2; unclear D gene. The V gene's germline CDR1 is LGHNA and CDR2 YNFKEQ. This CDR3 has 15 residues. V shed 3 bases and J shed 3 bases, with 11 bases lying between them. The CDR3 region is CASSHGNIDTGELFF. The CDR3 bases are TGTGCCAGCAGCCATGGGAACATTGACACCGGGGAGCTGTTTTTT.

CDR3 region: CASSLGTGNFREKLFF. The CDR3 DNA is TGTGCCAGCAGTTTAGGGACAGGAAATTTTCGCGAAAAACTGTTTTTT. V and J are TRBV27 and TRBJ1-4, with 8 bases identical to TRBD1. The trim removed 2 bases at V and 8 bases at J, leaving 10 bases unmatched. The length of the CDR3 is 16 residues. Germline CDR1 and CDR2: MNHEY and SMNVEV (reference sequence). Full variable domain (outside the CDR3, taken from reference TRBV27 and TRBJ1-4): EAQVTQNPRYLITVTGKKLTVTCSQNMNHEYMSWYRQDPGLGLRQIYYSMNVEVTDKGDVPEGYKVSRKEKRNFPLILESPSPNQTSLYFCASSLGTGNFREKLFFGSGTQLSVL.

The chain combines TRBV18 with TRBJ1-5; no definite D call. The V gene lost 4 bases and the J gene lost 4 bases, with 17 bases spanning the gap. Germline CDR1 is KGHSH and CDR2 is LQKENI. CDR3 length equals 16 residues. The chain's CDR3 is CASSRGLPKSNQPQHF. The CDR3 nucleotides are TGTGCCAGCTCACGAGGGCTCCCCAAATCTAATCAGCCCCAGCATTTT. Filled out from reference TRBV18 and TRBJ1-5, the complete variable domain reads NAGVMQNPRHLVRRRGQEARLRCSPMKGHSHVYWYRQLPEEGLKFMVYLQKENIIDESGMPKERFSAEFPKEGPSILRIQQVVRGDSAAYFCASSRGLPKSNQPQHFGDGTRLSIL.

The chain combines TRBV7-9 with TRBJ2-7, with a possible D match to TRBD1 (5 bases). Trimming pared 1 base from V and 5 bases from J, leaving 12 bases between. Germline V gives CDR1 SEHNR, CDR2 FQNEAQ (reference sequence). This CDR3 is built from 14 residues. For the CDR3, the DNA is TGTGCCAGCAGCTTAGTTCGTGGGGCCCACGAGCAGTACTTC. Translation gives CASSLVRGAHEQYF.

The chain uses TRBV7-2 and TRBJ2-3; the D call may be TRBD1 or TRBD2 (5 bases each). Germline CDR1 is SGHTA and CDR2 is FQGNSA. This CDR3 is 17 amino acids long. Trimming removed 5 bases at V and 1 base at J, with 19 bases between. The CDR3 is CASSTQLWGTGTDTQYF. CDR3 nucleotides: TGTGCCAGCAGCACCCAGCTTTGGGGGACGGGCACAGATACGCAGTATTTT.

This clone was detected only a few times. The J gene is TRBJ2-3, the V gene TRBV5-1; 11 nucleotides line up with TRBD2. The CDR3 is 15 residues long. V trimming: 0 bases; J trimming: 9 bases; junction bases outside the gene matches: 6. Germline lookup yields CDR1 SGHRS and CDR2 YFSETQ. The DNA for the CDR3 is TGCGCCAGCAGCTTGGGGACTAGCGGGTTGGTGACGCAGTATTTT. Translation gives CASSLGTSGLVTQYF.

CDR3 in amino acids: CASSIRVLDTQYF. CDR3 bases: TGTGCCAGCAGCATCAGGGTTTTGGATACGCAGTATTTT. The rearrangement uses TRBV2 and TRBJ2-3; weak D call: TRBD1 (5 bases). Per germline, CDR1 SNHLY and CDR2 FYNNEI. CDR3 size: 13 residues. The V and J ends lost 6 bases and 6 bases respectively, with 13 bases between them.

The chain uses TRBV6-1 and TRBJ2-3, with D unresolved. Trimming removed 6 bases at V and 6 bases at J, with 19 bases between. Germline loops: CDR1 MNHNS, CDR2 SASEGT. The CDR3 is made up of 15 amino acids. The CDR3 region has the DNA TGTGCCAGCAGCCGAGGCAGGTCCCAAGCGGATACGCAGTATTTT. Protein product: CASSRGRSQADTQYF.

This chain connects TRBV27 to TRBJ2-2; D perhaps matches TRBD1 (6 bases). CDR1 and CDR2 from the germline V gene are MNHEY and SMNVEV (reference sequence). Trimming stripped 2 bases from V and 6 bases from J, with 16 bases between. The CDR3 is 16 amino acids. This chain's CDR3 is CASSLRTGPQAGELFF. DNA for the CDR3: TGTGCCAGCAGTTTACGAACAGGGCCACAGGCCGGGGAGCTGTTTTTT.

The rearrangement joins TRBV7-9 to TRBJ1-1; the D gene is possibly TRBD1 (6 bases). V lost 2 bases and J lost 3, with 13 bases in between. The CDR3 length is 15 residues. Germline lookup yields CDR1 SEHNR and CDR2 FQNEAQ (reference sequence). Here the CDR3 reads CASSLMAGAHTEAFF. CDR3 coding DNA: TGTGCCAGCAGCTTAATGGCGGGGGCGCACACTGAAGCTTTCTTT.

J is TRBJ2-5 and V is TRBV11-2; 7 bases match TRBD2. This CDR3 has 14 residues. Per germline, CDR1 SGHAT and CDR2 FQNNGV. V dropped 5 bases and J dropped 3; count of bases not matched to a gene: 6. The CDR3 DNA reads TGTGCCAGCAGCCGAGCCCTAGCGGAAGAGACCCAGTACTTC. It codes for CASSRALAEETQYF.

The rearrangement joins TRBV28 to TRBJ2-1, with 13 positions matching TRBD2. Germline V lookup: CDR1 MDHEN, CDR2 SYDVKM. This CDR3 spans 16 amino acids. V gave up 5 bases and J gave up 7 bases; unmatched junction bases: 8. The CDR3 DNA reads TGTGCCAGCAGTCCAATAGGACTAGCGGGAGTTAATGAGCAGTTCTTC. As protein: CASSPIGLAGVNEQFF.

The chain links TRBV29-1 to TRBJ1-1, with 8 nucleotides matching TRBD1. V shed 4 bases and J 5 bases; nucleotides not matched to a gene: 12. This CDR3 is 15 amino acids long. CDR1 and CDR2 (germline): SQVTM, ANQGSEA. The CDR3 DNA sequence: TGCAGCGTTGGATCAGGGGGCTCGTCGGGGACTGAAGCTTTCTTT. Its translation: CSVGSGGSSGTEAFF.

The chain is built from TRBV19 and TRBJ1-2; TRBD1 aligns across 7 bases. CDR1 is LNHDA, CDR2 SQIVND, per germline (reference sequence). The junction had 9 bases not matched to a gene; V was cut back by 4 bases and J by 4 bases. CDR3 length equals 15 residues. The CDR3 spells CASSSDRARGYGYTF. In DNA, the CDR3 is TGTGCCAGTAGTAGCGACAGGGCTCGCGGCTATGGCTACACCTTC.

V usage is TRBV5-1 and J usage is TRBJ2-7; D is undetermined. The CDR3 runs 16 residues. Per germline, CDR1 SGHRS and CDR2 YFSETQ. Trimming pared 0 bases from V and 3 bases from J, leaving 16 bases between. The CDR3 bases are TGCGCCAGCAGCTTGGGTGGACCTTCCGGCAGCTACGAGCAGTACTTC. Translating gives CASSLGGPSGSYEQYF. The full variable domain, with the rest looked up from reference TRBV5-1 and TRBJ2-7, is KAGVTQTPRYLIKTRGQQVTLSCSPISGHRSVSWYQQTPGQGLQFLFEYFSETQRNKGNFPGRFSGRQFSNSRSEMNVSTLELGDSALYLCASSLGGPSGSYEQYFGPGTRLTVT.

This clone was found a few times. The V gene is TRBV28, the J gene TRBJ1-5, with 7 bases fitting TRBD1. CDR1 is MDHEN, CDR2 SYDVKM, per germline. The CDR3 spans 15 residues. The ends lost 3 bases at V and 2 bases at J; junction bases unmatched: 4. The chain's CDR3 is CASSFIRGGNQPQHF. CDR3 bases: TGTGCCAGCAGTTTCATCAGGGGGGGCAATCAGCCCCAGCATTTT.

This clone was observed a handful of times. One end of the junction fails to match germline, which may point to a read error. The chain employs TRBV28 and TRBJ1-2; 9 bases match TRBD1. The germline CDR1 and CDR2 sequences are MDHEN and SYDVKM. The CDR3 runs to 16 residues. The CDR3 loop reads CASRTRVGTGREPHPF. The CDR3 DNA is TGTGCCAGCCGAACCCGGGTTGGGACAGGGAGGGAACCTCACCCCTTC.

V gene TRBV27 combines with J gene TRBJ2-1; 13 nucleotides agree with TRBD2. Germline V gene sequence: CDR1 MNHEY, CDR2 SMNVEV (reference sequence). The CDR3 is 16 amino acids. Trimming removed 7 bases from V and 7 bases from J; junction bases left unmatched: 10. CDR3 coding DNA: TGTGCCAGCAACGGACTAGCGGGAGACGAGTGGAATGAGCAGTTCTTC. It specifies CASNGLAGDEWNEQFF.

The V call is TRBV6-6, the J call TRBJ2-3; D unresolved. V was clipped by 2 bases and J by 4 bases, with 10 bases between them. Germline CDR1 is MNHNY and CDR2 is SVGAGI (reference sequence). This CDR3 has 14 amino acids. The CDR3 reads CASSYVRWSDTQYF. In DNA, the CDR3 is TGTGCCAGCAGTTACGTGCGATGGTCAGATACGCAGTATTTT.

A few counts support this clone. The V and J genes are TRBV10-2 and TRBJ2-3; D is unresolved. In germline, CDR1 is WSHSY, CDR2 SAAADI. Between the trimmed V and J ends, which lost 0 bases and 6 bases, there was a span of 4 bases. The CDR3 extends over 12 amino acids. CDR3 region: CASSESMDTQYF. The DNA for the CDR3 is TGCGCCAGCAGTGAGTCGATGGATACGCAGTATTTT.

J is TRBJ1-5 and V is TRBV7-8; D remains ambiguous. V lost 5 bases, J lost 4 bases, and 9 bases lay in between. CDR3 length equals 13 residues. Germline V gene data show CDR1 as SGHVS and CDR2 as FQNEAQ. The CDR3 DNA follows: TGTGCCAGCAGCGTACTGAGAAATCAGCCCCAGCATTTT. The encoded protein is CASSVLRNQPQHF.

The chain employs TRBV10-3 and TRBJ2-7; 7 bases fit TRBD2. The CDR3 is made up of 12 amino acids. With V trimmed by 6 bases and J by 6 bases, 5 bases remained unmatched. Per germline, CDR1 ENHRY and CDR2 SYGVKD. Here the CDR3 DNA reads TGTGCCATCAGGCCAAGCGGGGCCGAGCAGTACTTC. Its protein product is CAIRPSGAEQYF.

The count of this clone is one. The chain recombines TRBV6-5 with TRBJ2-7; D might be TRBD1 (5 bases). Trimming took 4 bases from V and 4 from J, leaving 17 bases between them. Germline-derived CDR1 and CDR2 are MNHEY and SVGAGI. This CDR3 comprises 15 residues. DNA for the CDR3: TGTGCCAGCAGTTCAGCGACAGTCCAAGGATACGAGCAGTACTTC. It yields the protein CASSSATVQGYEQYF.

Comment on this clone: This sample also contains other DNA sequences that code for the same CDR3. The chain has TRBV13 and TRBJ2-1, with 11 bases lining up with TRBD2. V was pared by 0 bases and J by 3 bases, with 1 base of the junction left unmatched. The germline CDR1 and CDR2 sequences are PRHDT and FYEKMQ (reference sequence). The length of the CDR3 is 16 residues. The CDR3 DNA sequence: TGTGCCAGCAGCTTAGGAACTAGCGGGAGCTACAATGAGCAGTTCTTC. This gives the protein CASSLGTSGSYNEQFF. Complete variable domain (other parts from reference TRBV13 and TRBJ2-1): AAGVIQSPRHLIKEKRETATLKCYPIPRHDTVYWYQQGPGQDPQFLISFYEKMQSDKGSIPDRFSAQQFSDYHSELNMSSLELGDSALYFCASSLGTSGSYNEQFFGPGTRLTVL.

This clone occurred a few times. The chain links TRBV28 to TRBJ2-1; the match to TRBD2 covers 11 bases. The CDR3 is 15 residues long. V was pared by 6 bases and J by 6 bases, with 7 bases of the junction left unmatched. Germline loops: CDR1 MDHEN, CDR2 SYDVKM. CDR3 nucleotides: TGTGCCAGCAGGCGAACTAGCGGGAGTGGCAATGAGCAGTTCTTC. Protein product: CASRRTSGSGNEQFF.

This clone was seen ten or more times. This chain links TRBV9 with TRBJ1-3, with D unresolved. The CDR3 extends over 15 amino acids. From germline, CDR1 is SGDLS and CDR2 YYNGEE. Trimming took off 0 bases at V and 2 bases at J, with 9 bases between the two ends. CDR3 coding DNA: TGTGCCAGCAGCGTAGCGGGTATGCCTGGAAACACCATATATTTT. Protein: CASSVAGMPGNTIYF.

This clone has ten or more counts. The chain is built from TRBV28 and TRBJ2-1; 12 bases are shared with TRBD2. Germline V gives CDR1 MDHEN, CDR2 SYDVKM. The CDR3 loop spans 18 amino acids. The junction had 8 bases not matched to a gene; V was cut back by 5 bases and J by 0 bases. This CDR3 is CASSNEGLAGHSYNEQFF. CDR3 coding DNA: TGTGCCAGCAGTAACGAGGGACTAGCGGGTCACTCCTACAATGAGCAGTTCTTC.